This TCR beta chain was recorded in a study of OX40 agonist ivuxolimab in advanced cancers. Clones were read by immunoSEQ multiplex PCR, and TCRdb kept only the in-frame ones, dropping some. This sample has tens of thousands of clones, with around 85% found just once. Germline V gene lookup returns CDR1 SGHRS and CDR2 YFSETQ. Trimming pared 4 bases from V and 4 bases from J, leaving 17 bases between. This CDR3 contains 16 residues. Here the sequenced sample was CD4+ or CD8+ T cells sorted from blood, taken in a trial of the OX40 agonist ivuxolimab. This chain joins TRBV5-1 and TRBJ2-2; D tentatively fits TRBD1 or TRBD2 (5 bases each). The source is an adult with an advanced solid tumor such as melanoma, head and neck, liver or kidney cancer. The CDR3 spells CASSLGVQPLTGELFF. In nucleotides, the CDR3 is TGCGCCAGCAGCCTGGGGGTACAGCCCCTCACCGGGGAGCTGTTTTTT.